Presented here are 32 T cell receptor beta chains from one specimen sequenced in a study of prognosis after radiotherapy for stage I lung cancer. CDR3 of TCR beta was amplified from genomic DNA via a two-round multiplex PCR. TRBV and TRBJ genes each had their own specific primers in first-round PCR. TCRdb re-called the multiplex PCR reads through MiXCR, storing one row per CDR3 protein. This sample carries fewer than 15,000 distinct CDR3 sequences, about 40% of them seen once, and the ten largest clones take 40%. The sequences come from PBMCs, collected before or after stereotactic body radiation therapy (not recorded which). The receptors come from a donor aged 50 or older with non-small cell lung cancer.

This clonotype has a count of ten or more. The chain uses TRBV9 and TRBJ1-2, with D hard to call. In germline, CDR1 is SGDLS, CDR2 YYNGEE. V lost 4 bases to trimming and J lost 7 bases, with 17 bases between them. There are 14 residues in the CDR3. This CDR3 is CASSKLDGLVGYTF. The DNA for the CDR3 is TGTGCCAGCAGCAAACTGGACGGGTTGGTTGGCTACACCTTC.

The gene calls are TRBV20-1 and TRBJ1-5, with D unresolved. V lost 0 bases to trimming and J lost 4 bases, with 7 bases between them. Germline CDR1 is DFQATT and CDR2 is SNEGSKA (reference sequence). The CDR3 consists of 13 residues. CDR3: CSARERLNQPQHF. The CDR3 nucleotides read TGCAGTGCTAGAGAAAGGCTTAATCAGCCCCAGCATTTT.

Concerning this clonotype: A read error may account for a junction end that differs from germline. The chain links TRBV6-1 to TRBJ1-2, with TRBD1 matching over 9 bases. The CDR3 spans 17 residues. From germline, CDR1 is MNHNS and CDR2 SASEGT. In nucleotides, the CDR3 is TGTGCCAGCATTGAAGTCCCCCGGGACAGGGATCGCTATGGCTACACCTTC. Its protein is CASIEVPRDRDRYGYTF.

The J gene is TRBJ1-6, the V gene TRBV28, with D unclear. V lost 5 bases, J lost 16 bases, and 21 bases lay in between. CDR3 length: 14 residues. Germline V gives CDR1 MDHEN, CDR2 SYDVKM. The CDR3 coding sequence is TGTGCCAGCAGTCGGACCGATGTGTGGTACCCACTCCACTTT. Protein product: CASSRTDVWYPLHF.

This clonotype was detected ten times or more. This rearrangement joins TRBV5-6 to TRBJ1-5; D gene ambiguous. This CDR3 region has 15 residues. V lost 2 bases to trimming and J lost 4 bases, with 13 bases between them. Germline-derived CDR1 and CDR2 are SGHDT and YYEEEE. CDR3 DNA sequence: TGTGCCAGCAGCTTAAGTGTGACCTCAAATCAGCCCCAGCATTTT. Its protein product is CASSLSVTSNQPQHF.

Comment on this clonotype: This may be a read error, as it is one base from a much larger clone. V gene TRBV9 combines with J gene TRBJ1-4; D is uncertain. V shed 3 bases and J shed 6 bases, with 18 bases lying between them. Germline-derived CDR1 and CDR2 are SGDLS and YYNGEE. This CDR3 is built from 16 residues. CDR3 region: CASSASAVGVYEKLFF. The DNA for the CDR3 is TGTGCCAGCAGCGCTTCTGCCGTAGGCGTTTATGAAAAACTGTTTTTT.

This rearrangement joins TRBV5-6 to TRBJ2-1, with TRBD1 as a possible D gene (5 bases). Trimming left V 0 bases short and J 7 bases short, with 11 bases between. The CDR3 is made up of 14 amino acids. CDR1 and CDR2 (germline): SGHDT, YYEEEE. This CDR3 reads CASSLAGIRNEQFF. The CDR3 DNA sequence: TGTGCCAGCAGCTTGGCAGGGATCAGGAATGAGCAGTTCTTC.

Details on this clonotype: One end of the junction is discordant with germline, which a read error may explain. CDR3 sequence reads: CASSALRVSYEHYF. DNA of the CDR3: TGTGCCAGCAGTGCTTTGCGGGTATCCTACGAGCATTACTTC. The V gene is TRBV6-1, the J gene TRBJ2-7; D is possibly TRBD2 (5 bases). There are 14 residues in the CDR3. The germline V gene encodes CDR1 MNHNS and CDR2 SASEGT.

This clonotype has at least ten counts. The chain joins TRBV20-1 to TRBJ2-1; D is undetermined. Germline V gene sequence: CDR1 DFQATT, CDR2 SNEGSKA (reference sequence). CDR3 size: 16 residues. Trimming stripped 0 bases from V and 0 bases from J, with 12 bases between. CDR3 in amino acids: CSARDPRANSYNEQFF. The DNA for the CDR3 is TGCAGTGCTAGAGATCCACGGGCTAACTCCTACAATGAGCAGTTCTTC.

This clonotype has a count of ten or more. The chain has TRBV5-1 and TRBJ1-2; D remains unclear. The CDR3 runs to 12 residues. Germline-derived CDR1 and CDR2 are SGHRS and YFSETQ. V was shortened by 0 bases and J by 8 bases, with 8 bases between the two germline ends. In DNA, the CDR3 is TGCGCCAGCAGCTTGGGTTCCGAAGGCTACACCTTC. It codes for CASSLGSEGYTF.

The CDR3 loop reads CATSRDTMVGKGTGRYEQYF. CDR3 sequence (DNA): TGTGCCACCAGCAGAGATACAATGGTGGGTAAGGGGACAGGGCGCTACGAGCAGTACTTC. V usage is TRBV15 and J usage is TRBJ2-7; 9 bases are a match to TRBD1. The CDR3 loop spans 20 amino acids. V lost 0 bases to trimming and J lost 3 bases; unmatched junction nucleotides: 18. Germline V gene sequence: CDR1 LNHNV, CDR2 YYDKDF (reference sequence).

This clonotype is medium-sized by share. The chain joins TRBV6-1 to TRBJ2-1, with TRBD2 matching 10 bases. The CDR3 extends over 16 amino acids. Germline CDR1 MNHNS, CDR2 SASEGT. Losses at the gene ends were 5 bases for V and 6 bases for J; bases not matched to a gene: 10. The CDR3 DNA is TGTGCCAGCAGTCAAATGGGGGCTAGCGGGAGCAATGAGCAGTTCTTC. Translated: CASSQMGASGSNEQFF.

At least ten counts were recorded for this clonotype. The chain recombines TRBV4-1 with TRBJ2-5; TRBD2 is a possible D gene (7 bases). Trimming removed 1 base at V and 5 bases at J, with 17 bases between. Germline CDR1 and CDR2: MGHRA and YSYEKL. The CDR3 sequence is 16 residues long. The CDR3 DNA is TGCGCCAGCAGCCAAGGTGGGGGGGGGCCCCAGGAGACCCAGTACTTC. Amino acid sequence: CASSQGGGGPQETQYF.

This clonotype was seen many times. The chain recombines TRBV4-3 with TRBJ1-5; D gene ambiguous. From germline, CDR1 is LGHNA and CDR2 YSLEER. The germline V and J ends were trimmed by 4 bases and 9 bases, with 16 bases remaining between them. This CDR3 is 14 amino acids long. CDR3 protein: CASSRVTPVGPQHF. CDR3 DNA: TGCGCCAGCAGCCGAGTGACACCGGTGGGGCCCCAGCATTTT.

The genes are TRBV27 and TRBJ2-3; D may be TRBD2 (6 bases). The length of the CDR3 is 16 residues. Germline V gene data show CDR1 as MNHEY and CDR2 as SMNVEV (reference sequence). V was clipped by 5 bases and J by 3 bases, with 18 bases between them. The CDR3 loop reads CASSPLIGSVTDTQYF. The CDR3 nucleotides read TGTGCCAGCAGTCCTTTAATCGGGAGTGTTACAGATACGCAGTATTTT.

J is TRBJ1-1 and V is TRBV27, with unresolved D. V was trimmed by 3 bases and J by 0 bases, leaving 5 bases between them. CDR3 length: 13 residues. Germline CDR1 is MNHEY and CDR2 is SMNVEV (reference sequence). The CDR3 sequence: CASSLTVNTEAFF. In nucleotides, the CDR3 is TGTGCCAGCAGTTTGACGGTGAACACTGAAGCTTTCTTT.

This clonotype was observed a few times. J is TRBJ1-2 and V is TRBV6-2 or TRBV6-3; the D is unclear. The germline V gene has CDR1 MNHEY and CDR2 SVGEGT. CDR3 size: 14 residues. Deletions cut 7 bases from V and 0 bases from J, with 12 bases between. The CDR3: CASTPRTSNYGYTF. CDR3 DNA: TGTGCCAGCACTCCAAGAACCTCTAACTATGGCTACACCTTC.

At least ten counts were recorded for this clonotype. The chain has TRBV11-2 and TRBJ2-1, with 7 bases fitting TRBD2. Germline lookup yields CDR1 SGHAT and CDR2 FQNNGV. This CDR3 is 17 amino acids long. V shed 5 bases, J shed 5 bases, and the junction held 15 bases outside the gene matches. CDR3 loop: CASSRTGGGGVHNEQFF. The DNA for the CDR3 is TGTGCCAGCAGCCGTACTGGTGGGGGGGGGGTACACAATGAGCAGTTCTTC.

Regarding this clonotype: A much larger clone differs from this one at a single base, so this may be a read error. V is TRBV19 and J is TRBJ2-5; the D is unclear. The CDR3 has 14 residues. The V end was cut by 4 bases, the J end by 5 bases, with 14 bases between. Germline V lookup: CDR1 LNHDA, CDR2 SQIVND (reference sequence). The CDR3 sequence is CASSSFRKWETQYF. CDR3 bases: TGTGCCAGTAGTAGCTTTCGAAAATGGGAGACCCAGTACTTC.

This clonotype was detected once. The V call is TRBV6-1, the J call TRBJ2-5; a possible D gene is TRBD2 (5 bases). The ends were cut back, 2 bases at V and 5 bases at J, with 18 bases in the middle. The CDR3 has 16 residues. The germline V gene has CDR1 MNHNS and CDR2 SASEGT. CDR3 residues: CASSESVEGVRETQYF. Here the CDR3 DNA reads TGTGCCAGCAGTGAAAGTGTTGAGGGCGTCCGGGAGACCCAGTACTTC.

With regard to this clonotype: This could be a read error, since a much larger clone is one nucleotide away. V gene TRBV3-1 combines with J gene TRBJ2-1; D is possibly TRBD2 (5 bases). Trimming pared 7 bases from V and 5 bases from J, leaving 18 bases between. CDR3 size: 15 residues. In germline, CDR1 is LGHDT, CDR2 YNNKEL (reference sequence). CDR3: CASIPHGEYHNEQFF. CDR3 DNA: TGTGCCAGCATCCCTCATGGGGAGTACCACAATGAGCAGTTCTTC.

In this sample, this clonotype turned up many times. The V and J genes are TRBV20-1 and TRBJ2-7, with 10 bases that match TRBD1. The V segment lost 6 bases and the J segment 7 bases; nucleotides outside the gene matches: 9. The germline CDR1 and CDR2 sequences are DFQATT and SNEGSKA (reference sequence). The CDR3 runs to 13 residues. CDR3 sequence (DNA): TGCAGTGCCACGGACAGGGGGGGCCTAGAGCAGTACTTC. Its translation: CSATDRGGLEQYF.

The chain uses TRBV28 and TRBJ2-3, with D uncertain. There are 13 residues in the CDR3. The germline CDR1 and CDR2 sequences are MDHEN and SYDVKM. Trimming took 6 bases from V and 3 from J, leaving 10 bases between them. CDR3 region: CASSRWGTDTQYF. As DNA, the CDR3 is TGTGCCAGCAGCAGATGGGGTACAGATACGCAGTATTTT.

This clonotype was found many times. The rearrangement uses TRBV20-1 and TRBJ2-5, with D tentatively TRBD2 (6 bases). Trimming took off 1 base at V and 5 bases at J, with 11 bases between the two ends. The CDR3 runs 13 residues. Germline loops: CDR1 DFQATT, CDR2 SNEGSKA (reference sequence). In DNA, the CDR3 is TGCAGTGCTAGAGCCACGGGGAGGGAGACCCAGTACTTC. This sequence encodes CSARATGRETQYF.

The chain carries TRBV4-3 and TRBJ2-5; 8 bases are shared with TRBD1. Germline CDR1 LGHNA, CDR2 YSLEER. Germline trimming cut 0 bases from V and 4 bases from J; bases unmatched to any gene: 4. The CDR3 length is 15 residues. The CDR3 coding sequence is TGCGCCAGCAGCCAAGATGTCAGGGGGCGAGAGACCCAGTACTTC. This translates into CASSQDVRGRETQYF.

This clonotype was seen repeatedly, ten times or more. This chain uses TRBV7-3 with TRBJ2-1, with 7 bases lining up with TRBD1. The CDR3 extends over 15 amino acids. With 8 bases clipped from V and 1 base from J, the junction kept 8 bases outside the gene matches. Germline V CDR1 and CDR2: SGHTA, FQGTGA. The CDR3 nucleotides read TGTGCCAGCGGCAAGGCAGGGGGTTCCTACAATGAGCAGTTCTTC. Protein product: CASGKAGGSYNEQFF.

Within the sample, this clonotype is medium-sized. The chain joins TRBV6-1 to TRBJ2-7, with a weak D call TRBD2 (5 bases). CDR1 is MNHNS and CDR2 is SASEGT in the germline V gene. Trimming stripped 2 bases from V and 3 bases from J, with 17 bases between. This CDR3 has 16 amino acids. CDR3 nucleotide sequence: TGTGCCAGCAGTGAATCTCCCACCCCGGGGAGCTACGAGCAGTACTTC. Protein: CASSESPTPGSYEQYF.

This clonotype was counted ten times or more. This rearrangement joins TRBV20-1 to TRBJ2-4; TRBD2 agrees at 14 bases. J lost 1 base, V lost 3 bases, and 5 bases had no gene match. This CDR3 comprises 17 residues. Germline V gives CDR1 DFQATT, CDR2 SNEGSKA (reference sequence). CDR3 coding DNA: TGCAGTGCTAGGGGGACTAGCGGGGGACGGGCCAAAAACATTCAGTACTTC. Its translation: CSARGTSGGRAKNIQYF.

Details on this clonotype: This could be a read error, since a much larger clone is one nucleotide away. The V call is TRBV7-3, the J call TRBJ1-1, with a tentative D call TRBD1 (5 bases). CDR1 is SGHTA and CDR2 is FQGTGA in the germline V gene. The CDR3 has 12 amino acids. The CDR3 DNA follows: TGTGCCGGCAGCTTAGATGACAGCGAAGCTTTTTTT. It codes for CAGSLDDSEAFF.

Many counts were recorded for this clonotype. The chain joins TRBV10-3 to TRBJ1-5; D gene ambiguous. This CDR3 has 15 amino acids. Germline V CDR1 and CDR2: ENHRY, SYGVKD. The V end lost 2 bases, the J end lost 0 bases, and 8 bases lay between the germline ends. Written as DNA, the CDR3 is TGTGCCATCAGTGAGGGATCAAATAGCAATCAGCCCCAGCATTTT. It codes for CAISEGSNSNQPQHF.

Comments on this clonotype: Germline and junction disagree at one end, which may indicate a read error. The chain employs TRBV6-2 or TRBV6-3 and TRBJ2-7; perhaps TRBD1 as D (6 bases). The CDR3 is made up of 18 amino acids. In germline, CDR1 is MNHEY, CDR2 SVGEGT. CDR3: CARSSRNTPTTGCYEQYF. Written as DNA, the CDR3 is TGTGCCCGCAGTTCCCGCAATACCCCTACGACAGGCTGCTACGAGCAGTACTTC.

At least ten counts were recorded for this clonotype. The chain carries TRBV7-3 and TRBJ1-1; no firm D call. V dropped 1 base and J dropped 1 base, with 4 bases sitting between them. From germline, CDR1 is SGHTA and CDR2 FQGTGA. This CDR3 is built from 13 residues. The CDR3 loop reads CASSLNRNTEAFF. The CDR3 DNA follows: TGTGCCAGCAGCTTAAATAGGAACACTGAAGCTTTCTTT. Using reference TRBV7-3 and TRBJ1-1 for the parts outside the CDR3, the full variable domain is GAGVSQTPSNKVTEKGKYVELRCDPISGHTALYWYRQSLGQGPEFLIYFQGTGAADDSGLPNDRFFAVRPEGSVSTLKIQRTERGDSAVYLCASSLNRNTEAFFGQGTRLTVV.